Listed below are T cell receptor beta chains from one sample, sequenced in a study of T cell responses to AZD1222 COVID-19 vaccine. Data came from immunoSEQ multiplex PCR; TCRdb stores just in-frame clones and leaves some out. The sample lists some 150,000 clones, approximately 95% occurring once. Sequencing used peripheral blood, obtained on day 0 of MenACWY control vaccination. These receptors came from an adult in good health. Each CDR3 is given with its conserved first and last residue. The D gene is left open where the match is weak. The listing skips clone size in some rows; elsewhere it reads once, few, many or a size class.

J gene: TRBJ2-5
clone size: NA
V gene: TRBV28
D gene: NA
CDR3 DNA: TGTGCCAGCAGTTTATTGTGGGGGACCGAGAATTCCAAAGAGACCCAGTACTTC
CDR3 protein: CASSLLWGTENSKETQYF

J gene: TRBJ1-1
clone size: NA
V gene: TRBV5-5
D gene: NA
CDR3 DNA: TGTGCCAGCAGCTTGTCTGAAATGGGAGACGGAATGAACACTGAAGCTTTCTTT
CDR3 protein: CASSLSEMGDGMNTEAFF

J gene: TRBJ1-1
clone size: NA
V gene: TRBV4-1
D gene: TRBD1
CDR3 DNA: TGCGCCAGCAGCCGCGGGACAGGGGGCCGGAACACTGAAGCTTTCTTT
CDR3 protein: CASSRGTGGRNTEAFF

J gene: TRBJ2-5
clone size: NA
V gene: TRBV6-5
D gene: NA
CDR3 DNA: TGTGCCAGCAGCCCCAAATCCGAGACCCAGTACTTC
CDR3 protein: CASSPKSETQYF

J gene: TRBJ2-3
clone size: NA
V gene: TRBV27
D gene: NA
CDR3 DNA: TGTGCCAGCTCCCTTGGGGGGAGTAGAACAGATACGCAGTATTTT
CDR3 protein: CASSLGGSRTDTQYF

J gene: TRBJ2-3
clone size: NA
V gene: TRBV5-6
D gene: NA
CDR3 DNA: TGTGCCAGCAGCCCATATACAGGAGATACGCAGTATTTT
CDR3 protein: CASSPYTGDTQYF

J gene: TRBJ2-3
clone size: NA
V gene: TRBV7-6
D gene: TRBD1
CDR3 DNA: TGTGCCAGCAGCCCCTGGACAGGGAGCACAGATACGCAGTATTTT
CDR3 protein: CASSPWTGSTDTQYF

J gene: TRBJ1-2
clone size: NA
V gene: TRBV5-1
D gene: NA
CDR3 DNA: TGCGCCAGCAGCCCTACTACTGACAGACACGCTAACTATGGCTACACCTTC
CDR3 protein: CASSPTTDRHANYGYTF

J gene: TRBJ1-1
clone size: NA
V gene: TRBV5-4
D gene: NA
CDR3 DNA: TGTGCCAGCAGTTCACAGGGCGAGGACACTGAAGCTTTCTTT
CDR3 protein: CASSSQGEDTEAFF

J gene: TRBJ1-2
clone size: NA
V gene: TRBV15
D gene: NA
CDR3 DNA: TGTGCCACCAGCAGAGATCAGGGAAACTATGGCTACACCTTC
CDR3 protein: CATSRDQGNYGYTF

J gene: TRBJ1-2
clone size: NA
V gene: TRBV6-1
D gene: TRBD1
CDR3 DNA: TGTGCCAGCAGTGAATTAGTTGGACAGGGGCCCAAACCATATGGCTACACCTTC
CDR3 protein: CASSELVGQGPKPYGYTF

J gene: TRBJ1-1
clone size: NA
V gene: TRBV6-6
D gene: NA
CDR3 DNA: TGTGCCAGCAGTTACTCGATCGGGACTCCCTTAGGAGCTTTCTTT
CDR3 protein: CASSYSIGTPLGAFF

J gene: TRBJ2-2
clone size: few
V gene: TRBV2
D gene: NA
CDR3 DNA: TGTGCCAGCTCTTCCCAGGGAATTGCTTCCGGGGAGCTGTTTTTT
CDR3 protein: CASSSQGIASGELFF

J gene: TRBJ2-7
clone size: NA
V gene: TRBV10-2
D gene: NA
CDR3 DNA: TGCGCCAGCAGGTTACGCTACGAGCAGTACTTC
CDR3 protein: CASRLRYEQYF

J gene: TRBJ1-2
clone size: once
V gene: TRBV28
D gene: TRBD1
CDR3 DNA: TGTGCCAGCAGTTCGGGACAGCCTTTATATGGCTACACCTTC
CDR3 protein: CASSSGQPLYGYTF

J gene: TRBJ1-1
clone size: NA
V gene: TRBV4-2
D gene: NA
CDR3 DNA: TGTGCCAGCAGCCAATTAATCGATATCGGTAAGAAAACTGAAGCTTTCTTT
CDR3 protein: CASSQLIDIGKKTEAFF

J gene: TRBJ2-5
clone size: NA
V gene: TRBV6-5
D gene: TRBD2
CDR3 DNA: TGTGCCAGCAAAACCCTAGCGGCGAACCAAGAGACCCAGTACTTC
CDR3 protein: CASKTLAANQETQYF

J gene: TRBJ1-4
clone size: NA
V gene: TRBV7-9
D gene: TRBD1
CDR3 DNA: TGTGCCAGCAGCTTCCGGCAGGGGGCCTCCCTCCTTAATGAAAAACTGTTTTTT
CDR3 protein: CASSFRQGASLLNEKLFF

J gene: TRBJ1-1
clone size: NA
V gene: TRBV5-1
D gene: NA
CDR3 DNA: TGCGCCAGCAGCTTGGACGGGGAGTTGAACACTGAAGCTTTCTTT
CDR3 protein: CASSLDGELNTEAFF

J gene: TRBJ2-6
clone size: NA
V gene: TRBV7-9
D gene: TRBD1
CDR3 DNA: TGTGCCAGCAGCCCGACAGGGATAAACTCTGGGGCCAACGTCCTGACTTTC
CDR3 protein: CASSPTGINSGANVLTF

J gene: TRBJ1-5
clone size: NA
V gene: TRBV3-1/TRBV3-2
D gene: NA
CDR3 DNA: TGTGCCAGCAGCCAAGTTCTGACTAGCAATCAGCCCCAGCATTTT
CDR3 protein: CASSQVLTSNQPQHF

J gene: TRBJ1-4
clone size: once
V gene: TRBV7-2
D gene: NA
CDR3 DNA: TGTGCCAGCAGCCCACTACGAGGTGAAAAACTGTTTTTT
CDR3 protein: CASSPLRGEKLFF

J gene: TRBJ1-2
clone size: NA
V gene: TRBV5-4
D gene: TRBD1
CDR3 DNA: TGTGCCAGCAGCTTACGACGGACAGGGGAGGATCCTGGCTACACCTTC
CDR3 protein: CASSLRRTGEDPGYTF

J gene: TRBJ1-2
clone size: once
V gene: TRBV28
D gene: NA
CDR3 DNA: TGTGCCAGCAGCCCACAGGGCCGAGCTAGCTATGGCTACACCTTC
CDR3 protein: CASSPQGRASYGYTF